This T cell receptor (beta chain) was obtained from a study of T cell responses to AZD1222 COVID-19 vaccine. Study results and caveats: At baseline, just five to seven AZD1222 recipients tested seropositive.

Produced via immunoSEQ multiplex PCR; TCRdb's table is partial and in-frame only. The table includes about 120,000 clones, approximately 94% detected once. With regard to this clone: Its antigen is unidentified.

CDR1 and CDR2 from the germline V gene are SGHKS and YYEKEE (reference sequence). The CDR3 contains 17 residues. Trimming stripped 4 bases from V and 3 bases from J, with 20 bases between. The receptor's source is an adult who received the AZD1222 COVID-19 vaccine. The chain is built from TRBV5-5 and TRBJ2-1, with D possibly TRBD2 on 5 matching bases. The sample in question was peripheral blood, obtained 28 days after the second AZD1222 dose. CDR3 sequence: CASSPPGLAGFYNEQFF. CDR3 in DNA: TGTGCCAGCAGCCCCCCGGGGTTGGCAGGTTTCTACAATGAGCAGTTCTTC.